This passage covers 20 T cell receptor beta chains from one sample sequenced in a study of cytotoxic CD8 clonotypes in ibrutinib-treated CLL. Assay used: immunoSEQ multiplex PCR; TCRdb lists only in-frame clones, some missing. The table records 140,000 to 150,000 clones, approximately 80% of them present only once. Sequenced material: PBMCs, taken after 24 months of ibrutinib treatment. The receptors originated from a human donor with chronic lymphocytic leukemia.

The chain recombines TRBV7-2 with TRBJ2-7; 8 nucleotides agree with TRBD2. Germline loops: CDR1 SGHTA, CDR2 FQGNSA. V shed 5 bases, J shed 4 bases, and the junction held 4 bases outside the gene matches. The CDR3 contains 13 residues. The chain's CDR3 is CASSPGGGYEQYF. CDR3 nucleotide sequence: TGTGCCAGCAGCCCGGGAGGGGGGTACGAGCAGTACTTC.

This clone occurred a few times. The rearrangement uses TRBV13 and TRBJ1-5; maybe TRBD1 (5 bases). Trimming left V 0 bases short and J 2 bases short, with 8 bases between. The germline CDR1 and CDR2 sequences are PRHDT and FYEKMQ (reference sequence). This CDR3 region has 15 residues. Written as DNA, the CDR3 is TGTGCCAGCAGCTTAGGCAGGGCGGGCAATCAGCCCCAGCATTTT. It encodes CASSLGRAGNQPQHF.

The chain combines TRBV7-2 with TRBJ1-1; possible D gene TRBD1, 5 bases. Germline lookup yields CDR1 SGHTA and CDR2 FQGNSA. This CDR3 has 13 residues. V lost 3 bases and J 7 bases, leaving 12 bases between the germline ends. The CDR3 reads CASSFGPQGEAFF. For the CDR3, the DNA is TGTGCCAGCAGCTTCGGGCCCCAGGGTGAAGCTTTCTTT.

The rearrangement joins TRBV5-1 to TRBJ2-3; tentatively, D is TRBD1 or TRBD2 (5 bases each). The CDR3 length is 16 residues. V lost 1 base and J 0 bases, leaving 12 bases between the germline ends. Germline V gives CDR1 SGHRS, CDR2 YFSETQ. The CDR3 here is CASSLSGRPSTDTQYF. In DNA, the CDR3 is TGCGCCAGCAGCTTGTCGGGGCGGCCTAGCACAGATACGCAGTATTTT.

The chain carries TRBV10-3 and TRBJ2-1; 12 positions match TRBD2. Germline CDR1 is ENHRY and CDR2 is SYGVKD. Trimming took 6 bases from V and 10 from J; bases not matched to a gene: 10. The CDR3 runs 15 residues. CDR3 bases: TGTGCCATCAGGGGGACTAGCGGGCGCGCCGGGGAGCAGTTCTTC. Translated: CAIRGTSGRAGEQFF.

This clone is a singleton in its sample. CDR3 residues: CASSPGAGSYEQYF. The CDR3, as DNA: TGTGCCAGCAGCCCGGGAGCCGGCTCCTACGAGCAGTACTTC. The genes are TRBV4-2 and TRBJ2-7; weak D call: TRBD2 (6 bases). There are 14 residues in the CDR3. CDR1 is LGHNA and CDR2 is YNFKEQ in the germline V gene. The germline V and J ends were trimmed by 4 bases and 0 bases, with 10 bases remaining between them.

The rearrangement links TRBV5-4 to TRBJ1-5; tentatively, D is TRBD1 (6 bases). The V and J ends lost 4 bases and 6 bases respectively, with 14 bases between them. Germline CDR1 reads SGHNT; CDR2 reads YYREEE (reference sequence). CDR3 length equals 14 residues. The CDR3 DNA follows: TGTGCCAGCAGCCCCGGGGGGGCCGGTCAGCCCCAGCATTTT. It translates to CASSPGGAGQPQHF.

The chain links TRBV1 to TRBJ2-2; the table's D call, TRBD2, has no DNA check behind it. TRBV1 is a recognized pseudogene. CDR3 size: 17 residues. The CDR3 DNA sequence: TGCACCAGCAGCCAACCCGAGGGGTTAGCGGCCACCGGGGAGCTGTTTTTT. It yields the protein CTSSQPEGLAATGELFF.

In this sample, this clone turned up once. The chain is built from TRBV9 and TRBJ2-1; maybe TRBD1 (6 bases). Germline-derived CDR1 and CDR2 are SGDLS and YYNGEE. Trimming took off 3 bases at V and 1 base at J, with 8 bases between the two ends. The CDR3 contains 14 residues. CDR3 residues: CASSAGQSYNEQFF. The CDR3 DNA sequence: TGTGCCAGCAGCGCCGGACAGTCCTACAATGAGCAGTTCTTC.

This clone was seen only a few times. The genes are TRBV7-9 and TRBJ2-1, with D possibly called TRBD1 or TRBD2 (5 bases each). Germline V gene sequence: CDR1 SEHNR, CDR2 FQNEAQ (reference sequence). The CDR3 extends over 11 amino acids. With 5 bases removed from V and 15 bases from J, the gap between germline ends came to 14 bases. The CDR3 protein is CASSPMGRAFF. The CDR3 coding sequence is TGTGCCAGCAGCCCAATGGGACGGGCGTTCTTC.

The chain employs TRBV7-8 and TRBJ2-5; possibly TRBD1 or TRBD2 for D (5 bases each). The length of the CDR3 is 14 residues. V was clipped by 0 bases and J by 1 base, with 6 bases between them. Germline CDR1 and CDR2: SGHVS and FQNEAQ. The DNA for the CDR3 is TGTGCCAGCAGCTTAGCAGGGACCCAAGAGACCCAGTACTTC. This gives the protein CASSLAGTQETQYF.

The CDR3: CASRAGAGQPQHF. CDR3 in DNA: TGCGCCAGCAGAGCAGGCGCGGGGCAGCCCCAGCATTTT. The V and J genes are TRBV10-1 and TRBJ1-5; D is unresolved. Per the germline V gene, CDR1 is WNHNN and CDR2 is SYGVQD (reference sequence). Deletions cut 6 bases from V and 7 bases from J, with 13 bases between. The CDR3 sequence is 13 residues long.

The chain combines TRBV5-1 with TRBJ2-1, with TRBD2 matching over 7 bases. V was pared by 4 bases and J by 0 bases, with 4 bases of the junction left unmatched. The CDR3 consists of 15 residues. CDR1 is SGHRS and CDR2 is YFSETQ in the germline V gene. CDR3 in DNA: TGCGCCAGCAGCACCAGCGGGGACTCCTACAATGAGCAGTTCTTC. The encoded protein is CASSTSGDSYNEQFF.

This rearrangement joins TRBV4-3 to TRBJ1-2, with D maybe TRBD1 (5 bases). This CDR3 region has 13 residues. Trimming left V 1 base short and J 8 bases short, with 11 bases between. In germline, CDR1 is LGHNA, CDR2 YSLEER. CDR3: CASSQGGGLGYTF. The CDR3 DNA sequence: TGCGCCAGCAGCCAAGGGGGCGGGTTAGGCTACACCTTC.

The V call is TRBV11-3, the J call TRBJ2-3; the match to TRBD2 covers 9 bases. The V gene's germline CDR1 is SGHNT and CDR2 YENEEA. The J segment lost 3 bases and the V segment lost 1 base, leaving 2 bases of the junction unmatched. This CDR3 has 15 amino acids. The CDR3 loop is CASSLGTSGTDTQYF. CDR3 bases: TGTGCCAGCAGCTTAGGCACTAGCGGGACAGATACGCAGTATTTT.

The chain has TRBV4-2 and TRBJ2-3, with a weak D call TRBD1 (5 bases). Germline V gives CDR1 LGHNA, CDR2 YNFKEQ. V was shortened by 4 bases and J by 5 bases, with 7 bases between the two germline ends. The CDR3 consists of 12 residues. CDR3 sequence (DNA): TGTGCCAGCAGCCCAAGGGGAGATACGCAGTATTTT. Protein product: CASSPRGDTQYF.

CDR3 amino acids: CASRGPSTDTQYF. The CDR3 DNA sequence: TGTGCCAGCCGGGGCCCCAGCACAGATACGCAGTATTTT. This sequence joins TRBV28 and TRBJ2-3; D is tentatively TRBD1 or TRBD2 (5 bases each). This CDR3 is 13 amino acids long. The V and J ends lost 8 bases and 0 bases respectively, with 9 bases between them. Germline loops: CDR1 MDHEN, CDR2 SYDVKM.

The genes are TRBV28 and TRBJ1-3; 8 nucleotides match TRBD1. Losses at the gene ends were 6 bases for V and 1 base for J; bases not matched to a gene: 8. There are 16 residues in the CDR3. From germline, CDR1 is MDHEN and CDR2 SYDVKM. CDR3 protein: CASRTPGQVSGNTIYF. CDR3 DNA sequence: TGTGCCAGCAGAACCCCGGGACAGGTTTCTGGAAACACCATATATTTT.

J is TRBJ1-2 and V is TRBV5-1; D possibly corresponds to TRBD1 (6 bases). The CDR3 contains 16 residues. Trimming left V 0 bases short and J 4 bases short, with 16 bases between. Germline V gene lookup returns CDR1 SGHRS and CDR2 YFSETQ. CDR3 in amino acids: CASSLDQRGQGYGYTF. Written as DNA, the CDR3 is TGCGCCAGCAGCTTGGACCAACGGGGGCAGGGCTATGGCTACACCTTC.

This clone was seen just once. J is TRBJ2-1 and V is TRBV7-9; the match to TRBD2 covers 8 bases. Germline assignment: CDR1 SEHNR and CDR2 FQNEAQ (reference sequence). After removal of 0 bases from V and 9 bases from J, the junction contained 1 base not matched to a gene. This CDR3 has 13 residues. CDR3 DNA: TGTGCCAGCAGCTTAGCAGCGGGGGTTGAGCAGTTCTTC. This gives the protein CASSLAAGVEQFF.